Listed here is a single T cell receptor (beta chain). Its antigen is unidentified. There are 15 residues in the CDR3. Deletions cut 6 bases from V and 7 bases from J, with 18 bases between. Germline V CDR1 and CDR2: MNHEY, SVGAGI. Sample treatment: approximately 18 received Ad26.COV2.S at low or high dose, single or two shots; about five received placebo; per-sample allocation not given. Day 63 after the first vaccine or placebo injection was the time point for sampling. Participants' vaccine, an Ad26 vector, delivered Wuhan-strain SARS-CoV-2 spike. The sample originates from a study of Ad26.COV2.S vaccination and SARS-CoV-2 variants. The overall study: Participants got Ad26.COV2.S intramuscularly, once or twice 56 days apart. Points from the study as a whole: Overall T cell responses may have been underestimated by the analyses of TCR breadth and depth. Substantial breadth was reported for post-vaccination spike-specific CD8+ and CD4+ T cells.

Only in-frame clones appear in the TCRdb table, and some are missing; sequencing was by immunoSEQ multiplex PCR. The profile shows hundreds of thousands of clones, about 87% of them singletons. The TCR originated in a person aged 18-60 years who received the Ad26.COV2.S COVID-19 vaccine or a placebo. The rearrangement joins TRBV6-5 to TRBJ2-2; maybe TRBD2 (7 bases). Sequenced here: peripheral blood, sampled in a trial of Ad26.COV2.S vaccine versus placebo. The CDR3 nucleotides are TGTGCCAGCAGCCTTCCAAGGGGGGGAAACGGGGAGCTGTTTTTT. This gives the protein CASSLPRGGNGELFF.